The 11 T cell receptor beta chains below all came from one sample that was sequenced in a study of molecular identifiers for immune sequencing clone quantification. TCRdb independently ran MiXCR on the PCR reads; one entry per CDR3 protein. In the table there are about 640,000 distinct CDR3 sequences, approximately 20% of which are singletons. The sample comprised naive CD8+ T cells from blood, with Jurkat cell RNA spiked in. Subset specified: FACS-sorted CD8+CD4-CCR7+CD45RA+ naive T cells. These receptors came from a human donor in good health. Some libraries in this study had Jurkat cell RNA spiked in.

Many counts were recorded for this clonotype. This rearrangement joins TRBV7-2 to TRBJ2-1, with 7 bases identical to TRBD1. The V gene end was trimmed by 4 bases and the J gene end by 10 bases; junction bases not matched to a gene: 4. The CDR3 runs 12 residues. Looked up from germline, CDR1 is SGHTA and CDR2 is FQGNSA. CDR3 residues: CASSWDSLEQFF. CDR3 sequence (DNA): TGTGCCAGCAGCTGGGACAGCTTGGAGCAGTTCTTC.

At least ten counts were recorded for this clonotype. The V and J genes are TRBV7-9 and TRBJ1-6; 7 bases match TRBD1. CDR1 and CDR2 (germline): SEHNR, FQNEAQ (reference sequence). With V trimmed by 6 bases and J by 8 bases, 10 bases remained unmatched. The CDR3 sequence is 15 residues long. As DNA, the CDR3 is TGTGCCAGCAGTTTACAGGGGCTAGGAGATTCACCCCTCCACTTT. Translating gives CASSLQGLGDSPLHF.

Many counts were recorded for this clonotype. The V call is TRBV27, the J call TRBJ2-6; 7 positions agree with TRBD1. Losses at the gene ends were 3 bases for V and 4 bases for J; bases not matched to a gene: 9. The CDR3 has 17 residues. Per the germline V gene, CDR1 is MNHEY and CDR2 is SMNVEV (reference sequence). The CDR3 here is CASSFGTVQFGANVLTF. DNA of the CDR3: TGTGCCAGCAGTTTTGGGACAGTACAATTCGGGGCCAACGTCCTGACTTTC. Based on the CDR3 plus reference TRBV27 and TRBJ2-6, the full variable domain is EAQVTQNPRYLITVTGKKLTVTCSQNMNHEYMSWYRQDPGLGLRQIYYSMNVEVTDKGDVPEGYKVSRKEKRNFPLILESPSPNQTSLYFCASSFGTVQFGANVLTFGAGSRLTVL.

The table lists this clonotype with many counts. J is TRBJ2-2 and V is TRBV30, with D perhaps being TRBD1 or TRBD2 (6 bases each). The CDR3 totals 13 residues. The V and J ends lost 0 bases and 6 bases respectively, with 8 bases between them. Germline assignment: CDR1 GTSNPN and CDR2 SVGIG (reference sequence). The CDR3: CAWSVEGAGELFF. The DNA for the CDR3 is TGTGCCTGGAGTGTGGAGGGGGCCGGGGAGCTGTTTTTT.

In its sample, this clonotype was seen many times. The chain combines TRBV4-1 with TRBJ2-3; D possibly corresponds to TRBD2 (5 bases). The CDR3 is made up of 16 amino acids. V shed 1 base and J shed 0 bases, with 11 bases lying between them. Germline-derived CDR1 and CDR2 are MGHRA and YSYEKL. The CDR3 DNA reads as TGCGCCAGCAGCCAAGTGGGAGACTCTAGCACAGATACGCAGTATTTT. Translation gives CASSQVGDSSTDTQYF.

This clonotype occurred many times. The chain couples TRBV27 to TRBJ2-7; 13 bases are a match to TRBD2. Germline lookup yields CDR1 MNHEY and CDR2 SMNVEV (reference sequence). The CDR3 contains 15 residues. J was trimmed by 7 bases and V by 6 bases; bases with no gene match: 9. The CDR3 sequence is CASRPGLAGEAEQYF. CDR3 sequence (DNA): TGTGCCAGCAGGCCCGGACTAGCGGGAGAGGCGGAGCAGTACTTC.

In this sample, this clonotype turned up many times. The chain combines TRBV6-5 with TRBJ2-3; maybe TRBD2 (6 bases). Germline V gene data show CDR1 as MNHEY and CDR2 as SVGAGI. There are 16 residues in the CDR3. V was clipped by 2 bases and J by 2 bases, with 14 bases between them. CDR3 sequence reads: CASSYGSSGNTDTQYF. The CDR3 nucleotides are TGTGCCAGCAGTTACGGGAGTAGCGGCAACACAGATACGCAGTATTTT.

Turning to this clonotype: A much larger clone lies a single base off, so this may be a read error. J is TRBJ1-1 and V is TRBV10-3; 7 bases match TRBD1. The CDR3 runs 13 residues. Germline CDR1 is ENHRY and CDR2 is SYGVKD. The CDR3 bases are TGTGCCATCAGCATGACAGGGAACGCTGAAGCTTTCTTT. Translation: CAISMTGNAEAFF.

This clonotype was recorded at least ten times. The V and J genes are TRBV5-4 and TRBJ1-5; D unclear. Germline CDR1 SGHNT, CDR2 YYREEE (reference sequence). Trimming stripped 0 bases from V and 0 bases from J, with 13 bases between. This CDR3 is built from 17 residues. DNA of the CDR3: TGTGCCAGCAGCTTGGGCCCAACAGACTATAGCAATCAGCCCCAGCATTTT. Its protein is CASSLGPTDYSNQPQHF.

Comments on this clonotype: This could be a read error, since a much larger clone is one nucleotide away. The chain uses TRBV20-1 and TRBJ2-3; 12 bases agree with TRBD2. The V and J ends lost 7 bases and 0 bases, in that order; junction bases with no gene match: 11. The CDR3 is 17 residues long. Germline V gene lookup returns CDR1 DFQATT and CDR2 SNEGSKA (reference sequence). In nucleotides, the CDR3 is TGCAGTGTTGCCCTAGCGGGAGGGTCTGTAAGCACAGATACGCAGTATTTT. This gives the protein CSVALAGGSVSTDTQYF.

This clonotype was found many times. The chain couples TRBV19 to TRBJ1-5, with unresolved D. Per germline, CDR1 LNHDA and CDR2 SQIVND (reference sequence). Between the trimmed V and J ends, which lost 3 bases and 5 bases, there was a span of 14 bases. This CDR3 has 15 amino acids. CDR3 bases: TGTGCCAGTAGTATTGGCTGGGAGGGTTATCAGCCCCAGCATTTT. Protein sequence: CASSIGWEGYQPQHF.